This TCR beta chain was documented in a study of shared T cell receptors in the human thymus. The protocol was immunoSEQ multiplex PCR, while the TCRdb copy is restricted to in-frame clones and leaves out a portion. Among more than 550,000 clones listed, more than 70% were seen once. This clone turned up a few times. V lost 3 bases to trimming and J lost 5 bases, with 16 bases between them. The CDR3 consists of 15 residues. Germline lookup yields CDR1 ENHRY and CDR2 SYGVKD. The sample also formed part of further work on human thymus T cells. Turning to that study: The thymus tissue came from resections taken during corrective heart surgery. Among unrelated individuals, related research reported thymic repertoires that overlapped highly.

This sequence originates from a boy younger than two with a congenital heart defect. The sample taken for sequencing was thymocytes. The chain combines TRBV10-3 with TRBJ2-5; maybe TRBD1 (5 bases). In DNA form, the CDR3 reads TGTGCCATCAGTGAAGGGGCCCAGGGTGGGGAGACCCAGTACTTC. Translation gives CAISEGAQGGETQYF.